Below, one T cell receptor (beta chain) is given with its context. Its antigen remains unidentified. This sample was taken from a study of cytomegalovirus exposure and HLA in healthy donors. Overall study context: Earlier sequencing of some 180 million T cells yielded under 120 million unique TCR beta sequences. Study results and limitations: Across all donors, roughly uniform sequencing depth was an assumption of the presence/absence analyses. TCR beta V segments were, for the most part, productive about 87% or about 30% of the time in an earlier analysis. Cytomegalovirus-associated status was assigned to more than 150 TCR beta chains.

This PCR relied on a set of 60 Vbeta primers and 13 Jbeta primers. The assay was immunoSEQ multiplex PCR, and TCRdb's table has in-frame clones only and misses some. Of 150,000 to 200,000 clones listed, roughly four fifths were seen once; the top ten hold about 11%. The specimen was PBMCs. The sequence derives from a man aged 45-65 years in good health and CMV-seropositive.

As DNA, the CDR3 is TGTGCCACCAGCACCAACTTAGCGGGGACTCAAGAGACCCAGTACTTC. Translating gives CATSTNLAGTQETQYF. This chain joins TRBV15 and TRBJ2-5; 8 bases line up with TRBD2. The V gene end was trimmed by 4 bases and the J gene end by 2 bases; junction bases not matched to a gene: 9. Germline CDR1 is LNHNV and CDR2 is YYDKDF (reference sequence). This CDR3 spans 16 amino acids.